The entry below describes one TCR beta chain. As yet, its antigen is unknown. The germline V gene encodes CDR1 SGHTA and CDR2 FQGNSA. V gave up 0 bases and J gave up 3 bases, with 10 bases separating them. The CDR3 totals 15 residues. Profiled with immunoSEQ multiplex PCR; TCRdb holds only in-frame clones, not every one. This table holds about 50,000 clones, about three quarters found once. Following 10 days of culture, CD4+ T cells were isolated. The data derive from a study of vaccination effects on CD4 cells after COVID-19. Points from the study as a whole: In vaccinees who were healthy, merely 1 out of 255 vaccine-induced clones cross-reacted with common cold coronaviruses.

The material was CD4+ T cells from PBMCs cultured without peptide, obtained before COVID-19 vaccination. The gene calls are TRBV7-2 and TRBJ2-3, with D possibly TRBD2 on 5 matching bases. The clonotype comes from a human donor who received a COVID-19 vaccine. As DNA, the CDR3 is TGTGCCAGCAGCTTAGCTTCGACGGGGACAGATACGCAGTATTTT. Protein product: CASSLASTGTDTQYF.